The 16 T cell receptor beta chains reported below all come from one sample, sequenced in a study of T cell responses to AZD1222 COVID-19 vaccine. Repertoires were generated with immunoSEQ multiplex PCR, while TCRdb's copy carries only in-frame clones and drops some. The sample has 200,000 or so clones; under 95% are singletons. The sample here was peripheral blood, taken 28 days after the second AZD1222 dose. These receptors were obtained from an adult who received the AZD1222 COVID-19 vaccine.

The V gene is TRBV5-4, the J gene TRBJ1-6, with 7 bases that match TRBD1. CDR1 is SGHNT, CDR2 YYREEE, per germline (reference sequence). The V gene end was trimmed by 1 base and the J gene end by 8 bases; junction bases not matched to a gene: 6. The CDR3 is made up of 15 amino acids. In DNA, the CDR3 is TGTGCCAGCAGCTTGCAGGGGGGTCTCTATTCACCCCTCCACTTT. Protein product: CASSLQGGLYSPLHF.

The chain employs TRBV5-1 and TRBJ1-2, with D possibly TRBD1 on 6 matching bases. CDR3 length: 14 amino acids. Trimming removed 7 bases from V and 4 bases from J, with 17 bases in between. From germline, CDR1 is SGHRS and CDR2 YFSETQ. The CDR3 bases are TGCGCCAGCGGTACGGACAGCCCGACCTATGGCTACACCTTC. This gives the protein CASGTDSPTYGYTF.

This CDR3 is CASSQGDRDPPEQYF. The DNA of the CDR3 is TGCGCCAGCAGCCAGGGGGACAGGGATCCCCCCGAGCAGTACTTC. This chain joins TRBV4-1 and TRBJ2-7; TRBD1 agrees at 9 bases. Germline V gene sequence: CDR1 MGHRA, CDR2 YSYEKL. The CDR3 is 15 residues long. Unmatched junction bases numbered 9, after V lost 3 bases and J lost 6 bases.

The V gene is TRBV3-1 (or the pseudogene TRBV3-2), the J gene TRBJ2-7; 11 nucleotides agree with TRBD2. This CDR3 has 14 amino acids. The ends lost 4 bases at V and 3 bases at J; junction bases unmatched: 2. CDR1 is LGHDT and CDR2 is YNNKEL in the germline V gene (reference sequence). CDR3 protein: CASSRTSGFYEQYF. The CDR3 DNA sequence: TGTGCCAGCAGCCGGACTAGCGGGTTCTACGAGCAGTACTTC.

The chain couples TRBV7-9 to TRBJ1-1; D gene uncertain. Trimming removed 3 bases from V and 2 bases from J, with 10 bases in between. Germline CDR1 reads SEHNR; CDR2 reads FQNEAQ (reference sequence). This CDR3 is built from 14 residues. The CDR3 DNA reads TGTGCCAGCAGCTTTCCCGAGATAAACACTGAAGCTTTCTTT. It yields the protein CASSFPEINTEAFF.

The chain has TRBV24-1 and TRBJ1-5; D is perhaps TRBD1 (5 bases). The germline CDR1 and CDR2 sequences are KGHDR and SFDVKD. The CDR3 spans 14 residues. The ends were cut back, 6 bases at V and 2 bases at J, with 10 bases in the middle. This CDR3 is CATSQGSGNQPQHF. DNA for the CDR3: TGTGCCACCAGTCAGGGAAGTGGCAATCAGCCCCAGCATTTT.

The chain joins TRBV7-6 to TRBJ2-7; D is tentatively TRBD1 or TRBD2 (5 bases each). Germline loops: CDR1 SGHVS, CDR2 FNYEAQ. V was pared by 5 bases and J by 1 base, with 21 bases between. CDR3 size: 17 residues. CDR3 nucleotide sequence: TGTGCCAGCAGCCCGAGGGGCGCGGGCCAGAGATCCTACGAGCAGTACTTC. Its protein product is CASSPRGAGQRSYEQYF.

The J gene is TRBJ1-3, the V gene TRBV10-3, with a weak D call TRBD1 (6 bases). This CDR3 is built from 14 residues. Deletions cut 6 bases from V and 0 bases from J, with 9 bases between. The germline gives CDR1 ENHRY, CDR2 SYGVKD. In nucleotides, the CDR3 is TGTGCCATCAGGGACAGCACCTCTGGAAACACCATATATTTT. Encoded protein: CAIRDSTSGNTIYF.

The V gene is TRBV6-2 or TRBV6-3, the J gene TRBJ1-5, with D unresolved. V dropped 2 bases and J dropped 7 bases, with 15 bases sitting between them. Germline V gives CDR1 MNHEY, CDR2 SVGEGT. The CDR3 has 15 residues. The CDR3 nucleotides read TGTGCCAGCAGTTACGGACCGGGTGGAGGGCAGCCCCAGCATTTT. This translates into CASSYGPGGGQPQHF.

The rearrangement uses TRBV4-2 and TRBJ1-5; the D is unclear. V was pared by 0 bases and J by 4 bases, with 16 bases between. There are 17 residues in the CDR3. Germline CDR1 reads LGHNA; CDR2 reads YNFKEQ. The CDR3: CASSQDSGLLGNQPQHF. The CDR3, as DNA: TGTGCCAGCAGCCAAGATTCCGGGCTCCTGGGGAATCAGCCCCAGCATTTT.

J is TRBJ2-5 and V is TRBV7-2; D not resolved. CDR3 size: 13 residues. Germline V CDR1 and CDR2: SGHTA, FQGNSA. Trimming stripped 2 bases from V and 6 bases from J, with 10 bases between. CDR3 coding DNA: TGTGCCAGCAGCTTATTTGGTCGGCAGACCCAGTACTTC. Translating gives CASSLFGRQTQYF.

V usage is TRBV29-1 and J usage is TRBJ1-1; 8 bases map to TRBD1. From germline, CDR1 is SQVTM and CDR2 ANQGSEA. The CDR3 spans 13 residues. Unmatched junction bases numbered 7, after V lost 7 bases and J lost 3 bases. CDR3 bases: TGCAGCGCCGGACAGGGTAAAGACACTGAAGCTTTCTTT. Amino acids: CSAGQGKDTEAFF.

DNA for the CDR3: TGTGCCAGCAGCTTAGCCCGGGGGACCGGGGAGCTGTTTTTT. Translation: CASSLARGTGELFF. The rearrangement joins TRBV7-2 to TRBJ2-2, with D maybe TRBD2 (6 bases). The germline V and J ends were trimmed by 0 bases and 5 bases, with 7 bases remaining between them. CDR3 length equals 14 residues. Germline V CDR1 and CDR2: SGHTA, FQGNSA.

The chain links TRBV27 to TRBJ2-7; the D call may be TRBD1 or TRBD2 (6 bases each). Germline loops: CDR1 MNHEY, CDR2 SMNVEV (reference sequence). The CDR3 length is 14 residues. With 11 bases removed from V and 2 bases from J, the gap between germline ends came to 19 bases. The CDR3 spells CAHPTRGLTYEQYF. The CDR3 nucleotides are TGTGCCCATCCCACCCGGGGGCTCACCTACGAGCAGTACTTC.

The rearrangement joins TRBV7-2 to TRBJ2-7; D might be TRBD2 (5 bases). CDR3 size: 14 residues. Germline CDR1 reads SGHTA; CDR2 reads FQGNSA. Trimming removed 3 bases from V and 3 bases from J, with 12 bases in between. The CDR3 coding sequence is TGTGCCAGCAGCTTCCTGGTAACTAGCTACGAGCAGTACTTC. Its translation is CASSFLVTSYEQYF.

V usage is TRBV29-1 and J usage is TRBJ1-1; D remains unclear. The CDR3 length is 14 residues. Germline CDR1 is SQVTM and CDR2 is ANQGSEA. V was clipped by 1 base and J by 1 base, with 10 bases between them. The DNA of the CDR3 is TGCAGCGTTGAAGGTGTCAGCAAGAACACTGAAGCTTTCTTT. Encoded protein: CSVEGVSKNTEAFF. The entire variable domain, with the rest obtained from reference TRBV29-1 and TRBJ1-1, is as follows: SAVISQKPSRDICQRGTSLTIQCQVDSQVTMMFWYRQQPGQSLTLIATANQGSEATYESGFVIDKFPISRPNLTFSTLTVSNMSPEDSSIYLCSVEGVSKNTEAFFGQGTRLTVV.